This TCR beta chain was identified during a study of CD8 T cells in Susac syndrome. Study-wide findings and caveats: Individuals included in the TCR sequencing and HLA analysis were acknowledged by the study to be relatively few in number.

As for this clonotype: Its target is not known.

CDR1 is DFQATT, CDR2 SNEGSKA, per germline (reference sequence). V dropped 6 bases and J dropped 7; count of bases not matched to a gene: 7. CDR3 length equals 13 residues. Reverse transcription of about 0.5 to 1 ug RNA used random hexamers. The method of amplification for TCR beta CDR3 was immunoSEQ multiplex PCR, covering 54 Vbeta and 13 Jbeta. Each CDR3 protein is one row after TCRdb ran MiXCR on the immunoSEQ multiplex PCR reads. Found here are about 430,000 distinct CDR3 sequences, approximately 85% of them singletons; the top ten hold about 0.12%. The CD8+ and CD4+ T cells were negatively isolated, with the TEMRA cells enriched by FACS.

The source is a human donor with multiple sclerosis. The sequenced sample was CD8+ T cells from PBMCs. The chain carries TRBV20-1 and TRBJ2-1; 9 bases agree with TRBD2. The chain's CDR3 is CSAESGRRNEQFF. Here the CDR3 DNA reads TGCAGTGCCGAGAGCGGGAGGCGGAATGAGCAGTTCTTC.